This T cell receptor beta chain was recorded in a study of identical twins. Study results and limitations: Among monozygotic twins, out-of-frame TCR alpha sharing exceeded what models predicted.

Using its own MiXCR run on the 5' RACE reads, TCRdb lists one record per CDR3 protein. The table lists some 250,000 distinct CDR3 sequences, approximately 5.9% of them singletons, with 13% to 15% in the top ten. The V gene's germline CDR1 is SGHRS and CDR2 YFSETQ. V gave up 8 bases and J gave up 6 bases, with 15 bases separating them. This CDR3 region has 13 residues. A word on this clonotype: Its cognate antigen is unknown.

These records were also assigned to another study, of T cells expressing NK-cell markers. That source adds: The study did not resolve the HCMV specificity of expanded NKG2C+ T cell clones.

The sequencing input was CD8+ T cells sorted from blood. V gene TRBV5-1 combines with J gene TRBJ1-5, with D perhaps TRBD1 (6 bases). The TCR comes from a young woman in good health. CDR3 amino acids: CARTRDIIQPQHF. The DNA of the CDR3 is TGCGCCAGAACGCGGGACATAATTCAGCCCCAGCATTTT.